The subject of this entry is one TCR beta chain. Its cognate antigen is unknown. Germline V gene data show CDR1 as SGHNT and CDR2 as YENEEA. Trimming took 5 bases from V and 2 from J; bases not matched to a gene: 5. The CDR3 is 15 residues long. The PCR was carried out with 60 Vbeta primers and 13 Jbeta primers. Using immunoSEQ multiplex PCR, the repertoire was profiled, and TCRdb retains in-frame clones only, with some absent. The sample shows tens of thousands of clones, 70% to 80% of them seen only once. The sample belongs to a study of cytomegalovirus exposure and HLA in healthy donors. Regarding the study as a whole: Later analysis identified a missense DCLRE1C variant that was linked to TCR beta V- and J-gene trimming. In vitro data verified a few CMV-associated chains as specific for CMV antigens. Most TCR beta V segments were productive about 90% or about 30% of the time in an earlier analysis.

This chain uses TRBV11-3 with TRBJ2-3; 9 nucleotides match TRBD2. This TCR was recovered from a man between 50 and 59 years old in good health and CMV-seropositive. The material sequenced was PBMCs. The CDR3 DNA is TGTGCCAGCAGCCGCGGGGGGGGAGACACAGATACGCAGTATTTT. Its protein product is CASSRGGGDTDTQYF.